This T cell receptor (beta chain) was profiled in a study of T cell responses to AZD1222 COVID-19 vaccine. Study background: Some second doses came at about 4 weeks and others at about 12 weeks; these were pooled. Study observations and caveats: Within unmutated variant regions lay the reported targets of nearly half of spike-specific TCRs. Vaccination with two AZD1222 doses was followed by a rise in Spike-specific TCR breadth and depth. Clonal diversity was possibly underestimated, and white British individuals and females predominated among donors.

A word on this clone: Its antigen is not known.

The method was immunoSEQ multiplex PCR; TCRdb's version includes in-frame clones alone and lacks a portion of them. The sample has some 200,000 clones, roughly 90% seen once. With 7 bases removed from V and 2 bases from J, the gap between germline ends came to 11 bases. Germline assignment: CDR1 MDHEN and CDR2 SYDVKM. This CDR3 contains 13 residues. J is TRBJ1-1 and V is TRBV28; D remains ambiguous. Sequencing was performed on peripheral blood, taken on day 0 of AZD1222 vaccination. This sequence originates from an adult in good health. CDR3 in DNA: TGTGCCAGCATAGGGCAAACCAACACTGAAGCTTTCTTT. Translated, it gives CASIGQTNTEAFF.